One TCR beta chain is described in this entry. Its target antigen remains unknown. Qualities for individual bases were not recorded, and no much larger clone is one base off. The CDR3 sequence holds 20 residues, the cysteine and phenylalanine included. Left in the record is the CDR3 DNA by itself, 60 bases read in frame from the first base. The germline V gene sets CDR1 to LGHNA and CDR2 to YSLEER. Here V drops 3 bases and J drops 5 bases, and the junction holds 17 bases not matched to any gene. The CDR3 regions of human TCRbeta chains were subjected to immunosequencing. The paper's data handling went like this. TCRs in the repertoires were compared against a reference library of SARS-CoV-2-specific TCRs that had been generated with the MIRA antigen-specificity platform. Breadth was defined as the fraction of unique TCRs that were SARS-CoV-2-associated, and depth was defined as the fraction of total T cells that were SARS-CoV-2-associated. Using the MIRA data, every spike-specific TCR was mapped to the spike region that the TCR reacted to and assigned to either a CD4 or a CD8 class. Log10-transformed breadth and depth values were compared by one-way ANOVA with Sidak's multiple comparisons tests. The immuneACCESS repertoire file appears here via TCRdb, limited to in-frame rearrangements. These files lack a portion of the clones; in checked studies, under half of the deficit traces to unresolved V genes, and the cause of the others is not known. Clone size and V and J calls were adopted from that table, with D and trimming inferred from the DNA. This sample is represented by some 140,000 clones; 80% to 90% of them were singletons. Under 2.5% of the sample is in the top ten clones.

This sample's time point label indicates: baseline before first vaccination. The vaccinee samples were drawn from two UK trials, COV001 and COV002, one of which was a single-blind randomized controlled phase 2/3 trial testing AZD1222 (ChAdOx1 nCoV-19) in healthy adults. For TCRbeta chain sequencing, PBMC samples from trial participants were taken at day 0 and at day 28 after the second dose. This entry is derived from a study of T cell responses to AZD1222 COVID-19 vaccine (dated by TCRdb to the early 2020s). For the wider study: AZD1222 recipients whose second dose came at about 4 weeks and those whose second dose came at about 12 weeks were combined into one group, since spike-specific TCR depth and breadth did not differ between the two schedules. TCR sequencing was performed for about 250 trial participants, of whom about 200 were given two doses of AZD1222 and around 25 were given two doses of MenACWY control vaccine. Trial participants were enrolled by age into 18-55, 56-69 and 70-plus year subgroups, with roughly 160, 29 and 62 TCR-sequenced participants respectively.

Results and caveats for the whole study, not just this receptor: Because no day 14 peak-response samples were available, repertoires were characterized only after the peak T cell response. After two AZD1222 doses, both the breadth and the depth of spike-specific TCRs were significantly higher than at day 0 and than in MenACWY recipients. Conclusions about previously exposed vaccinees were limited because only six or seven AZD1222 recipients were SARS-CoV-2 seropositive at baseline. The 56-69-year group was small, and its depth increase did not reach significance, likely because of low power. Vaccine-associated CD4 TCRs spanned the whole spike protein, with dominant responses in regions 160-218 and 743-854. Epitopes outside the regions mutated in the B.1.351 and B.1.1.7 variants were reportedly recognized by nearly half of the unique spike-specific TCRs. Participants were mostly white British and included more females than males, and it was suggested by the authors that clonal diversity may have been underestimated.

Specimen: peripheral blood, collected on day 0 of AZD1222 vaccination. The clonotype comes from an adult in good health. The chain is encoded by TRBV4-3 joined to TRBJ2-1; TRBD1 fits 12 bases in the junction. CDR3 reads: CASSHGPGQGAPGTNNEQFF. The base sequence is TGCGCCAGCAGCCATGGACCGGGACAGGGGGCGCCGGGGACTAACAATGAGCAGTTCTTC.